The 5 T cell receptor beta chains below were found in one sample sequenced in a study of blood T cell repertoires in COVID-19. Repertoires were generated with immunoSEQ multiplex PCR, while TCRdb's copy carries only in-frame clones and drops some. The profile covers roughly 200,000 clones, with about 83% appearing a single time and around 5% taken by the ten largest. The sequenced material came from PBMCs or T cells enriched from blood (not recorded which). The receptors derive from a man in his forties with acute COVID-19.

The V and J genes are TRBV3-1 (or the pseudogene TRBV3-2) and TRBJ2-5, with a tentative D call TRBD1 (5 bases). Germline V gene sequence: CDR1 LGHDT, CDR2 YNNKEL (reference sequence). The CDR3 runs to 16 residues. V was clipped by 4 bases and J by 4 bases, with 19 bases between them. CDR3: CASSLDRSLGRETQYF. For the CDR3, the DNA is TGTGCCAGCAGCCTTGACAGATCTCTTGGACGAGAGACCCAGTACTTC.

The chain employs TRBV25-1 and TRBJ1-2; 8 nucleotides agree with TRBD1. Germline loops: CDR1 MGHDK, CDR2 SYGVNS. The junction had 1 base not matched to a gene; V was cut back by 4 bases and J by 0 bases. The CDR3 covers 14 residues. The CDR3 sequence is CASSGQGTNYGYTF. DNA of the CDR3: TGTGCCAGCAGTGGACAGGGGACTAACTATGGCTACACCTTC.

This chain joins TRBV28 and TRBJ2-5, with D perhaps matching TRBD2 (6 bases). This CDR3 is 13 amino acids long. From germline, CDR1 is MDHEN and CDR2 SYDVKM. V was shortened by 3 bases and J by 2 bases, with 7 bases between the two germline ends. CDR3 bases: TGTGCCAGCAGTTTCGGGACTCAAGAGACCCAGTACTTC. It specifies CASSFGTQETQYF.

The rearrangement joins TRBV3-1 (or the pseudogene TRBV3-2) to TRBJ1-2; weak D call: TRBD1 (6 bases). Per the germline V gene, CDR1 is LGHDT and CDR2 is YNNKEL (reference sequence). The CDR3 spans 14 residues. Trimming took off 4 bases at V and 3 bases at J, with 12 bases between the two ends. CDR3 in amino acids: CASSRASGDYGYTF. The CDR3 DNA reads TGTGCCAGCAGCCGAGCCTCAGGGGACTATGGCTACACCTTC.

J is TRBJ2-3 and V is TRBV5-6, with 8 positions matching TRBD2. Germline CDR1 reads SGHDT; CDR2 reads YYEEEE. The J segment lost 0 bases and the V segment lost 4 bases, leaving 4 bases of the junction unmatched. The CDR3 is 15 amino acids. The CDR3 sequence is CASSAPSGSTDTQYF. CDR3 nucleotide sequence: TGTGCCAGCAGCGCCCCTAGCGGGAGCACAGATACGCAGTATTTT. Filled out from reference TRBV5-6 and TRBJ2-3, the complete variable domain reads DAGVTQSPTHLIKTRGQQVTLRCSPKSGHDTVSWYQQALGQGPQFIFQYYEEEERQRGNFPDRFSGHQFPNYSSELNVNALLLGDSALYLCASSAPSGSTDTQYFGPGTRLTVL.